This is a list of T cell receptor beta chains from one sample in a study of blood T cell repertoires in COVID-19. TCRdb keeps only in-frame clones here, not all; method: immunoSEQ multiplex PCR. The data show 300,000 to 350,000 clones, 70% to 90% seen once. Sequenced: PBMCs or T cells enriched from blood (not recorded which). All receptors derive from a man aged 25 to 45 who had recovered from COVID-19. Each CDR3 is given with its conserved first and last residue. A D gene is named only where the DNA matches it firmly. Clone sizes are given selectively: once, few, many, or a class where the clone is expanded.

size	D	V	J	CDR3	DNA
.	.	TRBV20-1	TRBJ2-2	CSASWGTTPRGDGELFF	TGCAGTGCTAGTTGGGGGACGACCCCCCGCGGGGACGGGGAGCTGTTTTTT
once	.	TRBV7-8	TRBJ1-1	CASLTTSMNTEAFF	TGTGCCAGCCTCACAACGTCGATGAACACTGAAGCTTTCTTT
.	TRBD1	TRBV30	TRBJ1-3	CAWSVGTGGRNTIYF	TGTGCCTGGAGTGTCGGGACAGGGGGCCGAAACACCATATATTTT
once	.	TRBV4-2	TRBJ1-5	CASSQGISGPQPQHF	TGTGCCAGCAGCCAGGGCATTTCAGGGCCTCAGCCCCAGCATTTT
.	.	TRBV27	TRBJ2-2	CASSLPRKGTGELFF	TGTGCCAGCAGTTTACCAAGGAAGGGGACCGGGGAGCTGTTTTTT
.	.	TRBV6-5	TRBJ2-7	CASRGASYEQYF	TGTGCCAGCAGGGGGGCATCCTACGAGCAGTACTTC
.	.	TRBV6-2/TRBV6-3	TRBJ2-5	CASSGGNGAKETQYF	TGTGCCAGCAGCGGCGGGAACGGGGCTAAAGAGACCCAGTACTTC
.	TRBD1	TRBV5-1	TRBJ2-7	CASSFTDRGPYEQYF	TGCGCCAGCAGCTTCACTGACAGGGGACCCTACGAGCAGTACTTC
.	TRBD1	TRBV29-1	TRBJ1-1	CSVESVTGGISAFF	TGCAGCGTTGAATCGGTAACAGGGGGGATTAGTGCTTTCTTT
.	.	TRBV27	TRBJ2-7	CASSLRFGRGERQYF	TGTGCCAGCAGTTTACGGTTTGGCAGGGGGGAGAGGCAGTACTTC
.	TRBD2	TRBV9	TRBJ2-1	CASSVVGLAGNNEQFF	TGTGCCAGCAGCGTAGTCGGACTAGCGGGGAACAATGAGCAGTTCTTC
.	.	TRBV4-1	TRBJ2-7	CASSQDRGTSYEQYF	TGCGCCAGCAGCCAAGACAGGGGAACCTCCTACGAGCAGTACTTC
.	TRBD2	TRBV11-2	TRBJ2-1	CASSSSGGFYNEQFF	TGTGCCAGCAGTAGTAGCGGGGGGTTTTACAATGAGCAGTTCTTC
.	.	TRBV7-2	TRBJ1-1	CASSFSGYTEAFF	TGTGCCAGCAGCTTTTCCGGGTACACTGAAGCTTTCTTT
.	.	TRBV7-9	TRBJ1-1	CASSLDIQAEAFF	TGTGCCAGCAGCTTAGACATACAAGCTGAAGCTTTCTTT
.	TRBD1	TRBV30	TRBJ1-2	CAWSRDRPYGYTF	TGTGCCTGGAGTAGGGACAGGCCCTATGGCTACACCTTC
.	.	TRBV5-6	TRBJ1-4	CASSSTRREEEKLFF	TGTGCCAGCAGCTCGACTCGGCGGGAGGAAGAAAAACTGTTTTTT
.	TRBD1	TRBV10-1	TRBJ2-1	CASSSGTGGNEQFF	TGCGCCAGCAGTTCCGGGACAGGGGGCAATGAGCAGTTCTTC